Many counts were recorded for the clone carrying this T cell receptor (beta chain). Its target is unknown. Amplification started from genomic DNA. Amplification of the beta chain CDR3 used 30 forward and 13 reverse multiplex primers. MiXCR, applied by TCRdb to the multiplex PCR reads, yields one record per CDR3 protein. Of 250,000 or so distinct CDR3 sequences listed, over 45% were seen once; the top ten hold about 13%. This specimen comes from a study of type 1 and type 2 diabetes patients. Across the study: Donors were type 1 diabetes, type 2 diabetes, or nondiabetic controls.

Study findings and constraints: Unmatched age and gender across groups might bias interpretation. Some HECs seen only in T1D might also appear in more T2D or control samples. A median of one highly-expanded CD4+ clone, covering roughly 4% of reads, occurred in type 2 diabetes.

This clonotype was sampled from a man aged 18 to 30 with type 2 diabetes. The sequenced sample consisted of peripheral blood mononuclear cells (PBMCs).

As DNA, the CDR3 is TGTGCCAGCAGCTTAGGGCAGGGGAACACTGAAGCTTTCTTT. It translates to CASSLGQGNTEAFF. V gene TRBV7-8 combines with J gene TRBJ1-1; D possibly corresponds to TRBD1 (5 bases). The CDR3 extends over 14 amino acids. With 1 base removed from V and 1 base from J, the gap between germline ends came to 7 bases. Germline loops: CDR1 SGHVS, CDR2 FQNEAQ.